Reported below is one TCR beta chain. The data stem from a study of T cell changes during pregnancy in multiple sclerosis. Trimming took 0 bases from V and 5 from J, leaving 28 bases between them. The V gene's germline CDR1 is MGHRA and CDR2 YSYEKL. The CDR3 sequence is 20 residues long. TCRdb's table, derived via immunoSEQ multiplex PCR, lists solely in-frame clones and lacks some. The sample lists approximately 40,000 clones, roughly 96% occurring once. The TCR comes from a female donor with multiple sclerosis, enrolled in a pregnancy study. Specimen: peripheral blood, collected in the second trimester of pregnancy. The chain employs TRBV4-1 and TRBJ1-1, with TRBD1 as a possible D gene (6 bases). The CDR3 sequence is CASSQDALRQEVWFRTEAFF. For the CDR3, the DNA is TGCGCCAGCAGCCAAGACGCCCTGAGACAGGAAGTATGGTTTCGGACTGAAGCTTTCTTT.